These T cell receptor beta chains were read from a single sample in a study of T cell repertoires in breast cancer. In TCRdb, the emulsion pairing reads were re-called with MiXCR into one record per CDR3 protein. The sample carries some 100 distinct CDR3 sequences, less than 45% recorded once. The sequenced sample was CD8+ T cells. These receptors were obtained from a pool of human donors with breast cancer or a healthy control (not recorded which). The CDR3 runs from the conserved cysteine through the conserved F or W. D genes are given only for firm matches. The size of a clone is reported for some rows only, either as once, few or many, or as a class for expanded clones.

CDR3 protein: CASSPGTSGYQETQYF; CDR3 DNA: TGTGCCAGCAGCCCCGGGACTAGCGGATATCAAGAGACCCAGTACTTC; D gene: TRBD2; V gene: TRBV7-3; J gene: TRBJ2-5; clone size: -
CDR3 protein: CASNGRAINNEQFF; CDR3 DNA: TGTGCCAGCAACGGGAGGGCCATTAACAATGAGCAGTTCTTC; D gene: TRBD2; V gene: TRBV6-1; J gene: TRBJ2-1; clone size: hyperexpanded
CDR3 protein: CASSQGTRLDYEQYF; CDR3 DNA: TGTGCCAGCAGCCAAGGGACAAGGTTAGACTACGAGCAGTACTTC; D gene: -; V gene: TRBV14; J gene: TRBJ2-7; clone size: -
CDR3 protein: CASNGRATNDEQFF; CDR3 DNA: TGTGCCAGCAACGGGAGGGCCACTAACGACGAGCAGTTCTTC; D gene: TRBD2; V gene: TRBV6-1; J gene: TRBJ2-1; clone size: -
CDR3 protein: CASSALTANEKLFF; CDR3 DNA: TGTGCCAGCAGCGCCCTGACGGCTAATGAAAAACTGTTTTTT; D gene: -; V gene: TRBV7-6; J gene: TRBJ1-4; clone size: hyperexpanded
CDR3 protein: CASSLNGGYGYTF; CDR3 DNA: TGTGCCAGCAGCTTAAACGGGGGCTATGGCTACACCTTC; D gene: -; V gene: TRBV7-3; J gene: TRBJ1-2; clone size: hyperexpanded
CDR3 protein: CASSLTDTQYF; CDR3 DNA: TGTGCCAGCAGCCTCACAGATACGCAGTATTTT; D gene: -; V gene: TRBV7-2; J gene: TRBJ2-3; clone size: hyperexpanded
CDR3 protein: CASNARTANEKLFF; CDR3 DNA: TGTGCCAGCAACGCCCGGACGGCTAATGAAAAGCTGTTTTTT; D gene: -; V gene: TRBV7-6; J gene: TRBJ1-4; clone size: -